The source of this T cell receptor (beta chain) is a study of early T cells in non-severe SARS-CoV-2 infection (dated by TCRdb to the early 2020s). For context, the study as a whole: Because TCR sequencing was done on bulk RNA from unsorted whole blood, the alpha and beta chains could not be paired.

There are many counts of this clonotype. This receptor's antigen is unknown. Base qualities are not provided; no much larger clone lies one nucleotide away. Broad study findings and their caveats: VDJdb matching was skewed toward anti-spike CD8 responses and likely underestimated virus-specific expansions, missing private and CD4 specificities.

The CDR3 contains 16 residues, cysteine and phenylalanine counted. This entry keeps only the CDR3 DNA: 48 bases, framed from base 1. CDR1 SGHVS and CDR2 FQNEAQ are derived from the germline V gene. Between the V and J ends, shortened by 7 bases and 0 bases respectively, the junction contains 18 bases. The protocol used for the library was 5' RACE. Sequenced using a NextSeq 500. In the TCR library protocol, unique molecular identifiers were attached to individual cDNA molecules to correct for PCR bias and sequencing error. Sequencing covered both TCR alpha and beta chains, and within each sample the abundances of alpha and beta sequences were tightly co-correlated. Per the original workflow: V gene, J gene and CDR3 annotation of TCR sequences was performed with Decombinator V4. TCRs were defined as expanded if a significant change between any two time points was detected under a Poisson model with p below 0.0001. TCR abundances were normalised to the total number of TCRs sequenced in each sample and reported as counts per million. MAIT TCRs were defined by TRAV1-2 paired with TRAJ12, TRAJ20 or TRAJ33, and iNKT TCRs by TRAV10 paired with TRAJ18. VDJdb, accessed on 1 November 2021, was searched for TCRs annotated for CMV, EBV and SARS-CoV-2, and TCRs annotated for more than one antigen were excluded. Using fastp at Q25 and MiXCR, TCRdb reprocessed the public reads and kept productive beta chains. Rows with one shared CDR3 protein collapse into an entry with the most common genes and DNA. It is TCRdb's table, rather than the study itself, that gives the V and J calls and clone size. In all, the sample holds nearly 90,000 distinct CDR3 sequences, and around an eighth of those were seen once. The ten largest clonotypes hold roughly 7.2% of the sample.

This was a case-control study nested in a cohort of healthcare workers in London, UK, who had nasopharyngeal swab PCR tests and blood samples taken every week. Healthcare workers were recruited between 23 and 31 March 2020, during the week of the UK lockdown, and were followed weekly for up to 16 weeks. The TCR originated in an adult who was a healthcare worker with PCR-confirmed SARS-CoV-2 infection or an uninfected control (not recorded which). The source material was whole blood. Recombination connected TRBV7-8 to TRBJ2-5; TRBD2 could be the D gene, as 5 bases match. The sequenced DNA is TGTGCCAGCACCCCGAGGGCGAAAGAGTACCAAGAGACCCAGTACTTC. Its amino acids are CASTPRAKEYQETQYF. Beyond the CDR3, the reference TRBV7-8 and TRBJ2-5 genes provide the residues; the full variable domain reads: GAGVSQSPRYKVAKRGQDVALRCDPISGHVSLFWYQQALGQGPEFLTYFQNEAQLDKSGLPSDRFFAERPEGSVSTLKIQRTQQEDSAVYLCASTPRAKEYQETQYFGPGTRLLVL.